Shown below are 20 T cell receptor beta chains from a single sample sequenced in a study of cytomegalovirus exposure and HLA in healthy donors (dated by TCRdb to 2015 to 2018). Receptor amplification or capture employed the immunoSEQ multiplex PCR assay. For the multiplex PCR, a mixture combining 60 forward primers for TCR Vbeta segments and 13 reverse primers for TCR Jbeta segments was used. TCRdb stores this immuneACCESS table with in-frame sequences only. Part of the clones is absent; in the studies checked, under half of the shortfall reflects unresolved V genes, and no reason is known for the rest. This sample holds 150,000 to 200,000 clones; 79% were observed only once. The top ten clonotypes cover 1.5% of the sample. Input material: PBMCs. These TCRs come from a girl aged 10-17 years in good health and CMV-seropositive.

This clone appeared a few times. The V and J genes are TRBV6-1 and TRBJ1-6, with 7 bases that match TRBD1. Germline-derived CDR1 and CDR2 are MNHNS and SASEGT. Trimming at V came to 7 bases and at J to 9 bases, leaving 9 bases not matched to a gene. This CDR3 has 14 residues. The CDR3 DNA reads TGTGCCAGCACCCTCCTGGAGGGGGCTTCACCCCTCCACTTT. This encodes CASTLLEGASPLHF.

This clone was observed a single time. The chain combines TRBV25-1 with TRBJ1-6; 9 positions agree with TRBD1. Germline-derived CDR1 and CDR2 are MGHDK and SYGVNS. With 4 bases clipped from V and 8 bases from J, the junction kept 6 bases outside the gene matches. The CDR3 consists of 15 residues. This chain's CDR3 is CASSATGGGDSPLHF. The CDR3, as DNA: TGTGCCAGCAGTGCAACAGGGGGCGGGGATTCACCCCTCCACTTT.

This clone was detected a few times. The CDR3 nucleotides read TGTGCCAGCAGCGTAGCTCCCGTTTATGAAGCTTTCTTT. Translated: CASSVAPVYEAFF. The chain combines TRBV9 with TRBJ1-1, with no clear D. V was shortened by 0 bases and J by 7 bases, with 10 bases between the two germline ends. Germline lookup yields CDR1 SGDLS and CDR2 YYNGEE. The CDR3 totals 13 residues.

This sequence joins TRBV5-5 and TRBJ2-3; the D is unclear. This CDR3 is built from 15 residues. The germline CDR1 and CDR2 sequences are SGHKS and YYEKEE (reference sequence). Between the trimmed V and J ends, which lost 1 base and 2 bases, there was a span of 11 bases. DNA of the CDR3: TGTGCCAGCAGCTTGCGGGTTGCCATCACAGATACGCAGTATTTT. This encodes CASSLRVAITDTQYF.

The DNA of the CDR3 is TGTGCCTCTATTCCGGGACAGGGGGCGGGTGGGGCCAACGTCCTGACTTTC. Residues: CASIPGQGAGGANVLTF. This sequence joins TRBV10-3 and TRBJ2-6; TRBD1 aligns across 12 bases. V lost 11 bases, J lost 3 bases, and 11 bases stayed unmatched. The germline V gene encodes CDR1 ENHRY and CDR2 SYGVKD. The CDR3 runs 17 residues.

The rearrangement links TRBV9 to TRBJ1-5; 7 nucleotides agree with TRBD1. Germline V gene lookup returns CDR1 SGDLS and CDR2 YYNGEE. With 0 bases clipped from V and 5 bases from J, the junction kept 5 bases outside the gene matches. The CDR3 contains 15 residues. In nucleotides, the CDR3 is TGTGCCAGCAGCGTAGATGGACAGGTTTATCAGCCCCAGCATTTT. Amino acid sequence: CASSVDGQVYQPQHF.

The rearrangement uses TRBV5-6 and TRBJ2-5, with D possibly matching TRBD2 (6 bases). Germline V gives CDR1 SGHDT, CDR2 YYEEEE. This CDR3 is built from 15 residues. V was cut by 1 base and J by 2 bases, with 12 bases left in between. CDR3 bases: TGTGCCAGCAGCTTGTCGGTCGGGGGACAAGAGACCCAGTACTTC. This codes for CASSLSVGGQETQYF.

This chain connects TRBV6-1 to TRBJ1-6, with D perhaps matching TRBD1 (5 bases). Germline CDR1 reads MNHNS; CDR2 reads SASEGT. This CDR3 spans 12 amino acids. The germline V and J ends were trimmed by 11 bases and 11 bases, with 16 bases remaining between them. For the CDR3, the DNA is TGTGCCGTGGGGGGATCATGGGCACCCCTCCACTTT. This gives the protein CAVGGSWAPLHF.

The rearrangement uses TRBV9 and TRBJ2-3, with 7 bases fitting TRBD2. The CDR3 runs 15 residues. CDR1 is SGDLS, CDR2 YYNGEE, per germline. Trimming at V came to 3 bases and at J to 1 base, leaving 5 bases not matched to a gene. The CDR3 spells CASSAWGGGTDTQYF. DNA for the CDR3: TGTGCCAGCAGCGCTTGGGGGGGAGGCACAGATACGCAGTATTTT.

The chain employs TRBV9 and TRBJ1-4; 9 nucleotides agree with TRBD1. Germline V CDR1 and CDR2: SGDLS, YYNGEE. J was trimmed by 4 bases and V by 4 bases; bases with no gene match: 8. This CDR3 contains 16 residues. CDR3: CASSSKGQGHNEKLFF. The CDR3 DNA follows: TGTGCCAGCAGCTCCAAGGGACAGGGTCATAATGAAAAACTGTTTTTT.

CDR3 DNA: TGTGCCAGCTCACCAAGCAGGGGGGACTACGAGCAGTACTTC. It specifies CASSPSRGDYEQYF. V usage is TRBV18 and J usage is TRBJ2-7; D possibly corresponds to TRBD1 (7 bases). This CDR3 has 14 residues. From germline, CDR1 is KGHSH and CDR2 LQKENI. V gave up 2 bases and J gave up 3 bases, with 11 bases separating them.

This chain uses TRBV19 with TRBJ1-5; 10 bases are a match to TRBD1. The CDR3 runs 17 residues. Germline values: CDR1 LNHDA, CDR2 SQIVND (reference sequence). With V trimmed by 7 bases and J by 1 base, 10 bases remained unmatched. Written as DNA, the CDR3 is TGTGCCAGTAATCCCGGGGACAGGGGTTTGAGCAATCAGCCCCAGCATTTT. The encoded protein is CASNPGDRGLSNQPQHF.

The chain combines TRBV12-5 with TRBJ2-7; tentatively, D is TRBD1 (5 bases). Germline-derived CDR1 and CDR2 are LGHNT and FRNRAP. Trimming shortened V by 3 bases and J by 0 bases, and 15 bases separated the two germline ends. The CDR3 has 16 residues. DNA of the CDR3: TGTGCTAGTGGTTTTACCCGGACATTGACCTCCTACGAGCAGTACTTC. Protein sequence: CASGFTRTLTSYEQYF.

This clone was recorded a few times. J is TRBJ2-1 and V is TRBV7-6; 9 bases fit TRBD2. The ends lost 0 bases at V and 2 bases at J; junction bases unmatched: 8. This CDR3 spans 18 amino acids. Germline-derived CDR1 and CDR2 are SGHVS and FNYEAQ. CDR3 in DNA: TGTGCCAGCAGCTTAGCGCCTGTGTCTAGCGGGGCCTACAATGAGCAGTTCTTC. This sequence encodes CASSLAPVSSGAYNEQFF.

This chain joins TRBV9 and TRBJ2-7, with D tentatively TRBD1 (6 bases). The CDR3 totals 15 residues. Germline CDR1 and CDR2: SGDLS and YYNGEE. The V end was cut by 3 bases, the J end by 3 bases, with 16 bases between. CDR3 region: CASSEHSDSYYEQYF. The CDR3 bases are TGTGCCAGCAGCGAGCATTCGGACAGCTACTACGAGCAGTACTTC.

The CDR3 region has the DNA TGTGCCAGCAGCGAGGACAGGGGGCGTGAAAAACTGTTTTTT. This codes for CASSEDRGREKLFF. The gene calls are TRBV2 and TRBJ1-4; 11 positions match TRBD1. The V and J ends lost 6 bases and 7 bases, in that order; junction bases with no gene match: 4. CDR1 is SNHLY, CDR2 FYNNEI, per germline. CDR3 size: 14 residues.

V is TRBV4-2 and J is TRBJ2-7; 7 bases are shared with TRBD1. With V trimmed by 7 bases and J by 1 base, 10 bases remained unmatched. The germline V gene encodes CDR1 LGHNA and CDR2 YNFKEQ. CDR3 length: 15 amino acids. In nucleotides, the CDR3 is TGTGCCAGCACTAAAGCCGGGACAGCATCCTACGAGCAGTACTTC. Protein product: CASTKAGTASYEQYF.

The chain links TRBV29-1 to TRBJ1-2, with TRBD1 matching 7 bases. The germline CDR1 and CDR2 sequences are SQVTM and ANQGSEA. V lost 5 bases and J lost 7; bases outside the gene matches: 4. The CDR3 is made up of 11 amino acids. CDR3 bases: TGCAGCGTTACAGGGGTTCTTGGCTACACCTTC. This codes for CSVTGVLGYTF.

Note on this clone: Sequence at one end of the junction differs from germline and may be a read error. The CDR3 protein is CASSKEGQTYEQYF. CDR3 nucleotide sequence: TGCGCCAGCAGCAAAGAGGGGCAGACTTACGAGCAGTACTTC. V gene TRBV4-1 combines with J gene TRBJ2-7, with D perhaps matching TRBD1 or TRBD2 (5 bases each). CDR3 length: 14 amino acids. The V gene's germline CDR1 is MGHRA and CDR2 YSYEKL.

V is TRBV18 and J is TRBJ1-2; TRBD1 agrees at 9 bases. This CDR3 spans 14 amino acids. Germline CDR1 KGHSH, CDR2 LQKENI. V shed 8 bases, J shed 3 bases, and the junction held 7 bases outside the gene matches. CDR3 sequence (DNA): TGTGCCAGCCTGACGGGACAGGGTGACTATGGCTACACCTTC. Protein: CASLTGQGDYGYTF.